Shown below are 9 T cell receptor beta chains from a single sample sequenced in a study of regulatory T cells in long-lasting Graves disease. With iRepertoire HTBI primers and Arm-PCR of CDR3 regions, TCR beta libraries were built. Using its own MiXCR run on the multiplex PCR reads, TCRdb lists one record per CDR3 protein. The sample lists roughly 420,000 distinct CDR3 sequences, 11% to 15% occurring once. Documented time point: newly diagnosed GD, antithyroid drugs for less than 3 months. PBMCs provided the RNA from which the TCR library was made. Another study also made use of these data, one on T cells in Graves' hyperthyroidism and ophthalmopathy.

The specimen comprised peripheral blood mononuclear cells (PBMCs), sampled at new diagnosis, from a patient treated with antithyroid drugs. The origin of the receptors is a woman aged 45-65 years with Graves disease.

This clonotype came up a few times. The V and J genes are TRBV12-3 or TRBV12-4 and TRBJ1-6; the D is unclear. CDR3 length equals 15 residues. Between the trimmed V and J ends, which lost 3 bases and 5 bases, there was a span of 11 bases. The CDR3 reads CASSFSDTNNSPLHF. The CDR3 nucleotides read TGTGCCAGCAGTTTCTCAGACACGAATAATTCACCCCTCCACTTT.

This clonotype was seen ten or more times. The rearrangement links TRBV6-1 to TRBJ1-1; D is ambiguous. Germline CDR1 is MNHNS and CDR2 is SASEGT. Trimming took off 8 bases at V and 0 bases at J, with 13 bases between the two ends. The CDR3 covers 14 residues. The CDR3 loop reads CASSEGTVNTEAFF. CDR3 sequence (DNA): TGTGCCAGCTCGGAGGGTACTGTGAACACTGAAGCTTTCTTT.

Of note for this clonotype: A much bigger clone sits one base away, suggesting this may be a read error. This rearrangement joins TRBV29-1 to TRBJ2-7, with 7 bases lining up with TRBD2. The CDR3 length is 14 residues. Germline V CDR1 and CDR2: SQVTM, ANQGSEA. CDR3: CSVEETGGTGEQHF. The CDR3 DNA is TGCAGCGTTGAAGAAACGGGGGGAACGGGGGAGCAGCACTTC.

This clonotype was counted between two and nine times. This chain connects TRBV9 to TRBJ2-5, with 8 bases that match TRBD2. The CDR3 spans 14 residues. J gave up 5 bases and V 3 bases, and 6 bases lay outside the gene matches. The germline gives CDR1 SGDLS, CDR2 YYNGEE. The CDR3 spells CASSAREGTETQYF. CDR3 coding DNA: TGTGCCAGCAGCGCACGGGAGGGTACGGAGACCCAGTACTTC.

For this clonotype: Given the absence of the conserved phenylalanine or tryptophan at the CDR3 end, a read error is likely. J is TRBJ1-2 and V is TRBV27, with unresolved D. In germline, CDR1 is MNHEY, CDR2 SMNVEV (reference sequence). Trimming removed 5 bases from V and 7 bases from J, with 11 bases in between. The CDR3 has 12 amino acids. In nucleotides, the CDR3 is TGTGCCAGCAGTCCTTGGACTGGTGGCTACACCCTC. This encodes CASSPWTGGYTL.

This clonotype was seen more than once but under ten times. The chain has TRBV30 and TRBJ1-2, with D maybe TRBD1 (5 bases). Trimming took 3 bases from V and 5 from J, leaving 22 bases between them. This CDR3 has 16 residues. Germline V CDR1 and CDR2: GTSNPN, SVGIG (reference sequence). This chain's CDR3 is CAWSARWSTEGYGYTF. The CDR3 bases are TGTGCCTGGAGCGCCCGATGGTCGACAGAGGGGTATGGCTACACCTTC.

The genes are TRBV4-1 and TRBJ2-7, with TRBD2 matching over 9 bases. J gave up 7 bases and V 1 base, and 8 bases lay outside the gene matches. The germline V gene encodes CDR1 MGHRA and CDR2 YSYEKL. The CDR3 has 15 amino acids. The CDR3 sequence is CASSQVGLAGLEQYF. CDR3 coding DNA: TGCGCCAGCAGCCAAGTAGGGCTAGCGGGATTAGAGCAGTACTTC.

This clonotype showed up many times. The chain employs TRBV7-9 and TRBJ2-1; the D gene is possibly TRBD2 (5 bases). V lost 1 base to trimming and J lost 4 bases, with 14 bases between them. The CDR3 sequence is 16 residues long. Germline CDR1 reads SEHNR; CDR2 reads FQNEAQ (reference sequence). DNA of the CDR3: TGTGCCAGCAGCTTAGGGAGAAGGGAGACATACAATGAGCAGTTCTTC. It specifies CASSLGRRETYNEQFF.

This clonotype has ten or more counts. The rearrangement uses TRBV28 and TRBJ1-5; D is ambiguous. V lost 9 bases and J 4 bases, leaving 13 bases between the germline ends. CDR1 and CDR2 from the germline V gene are MDHEN and SYDVKM. The CDR3 totals 13 residues. CDR3 DNA sequence: TGTGCCAGTTCTTGGGAGGAAAATCAGCCCCAGCATTTT. Amino acid sequence: CASSWEENQPQHF.